One sample yielded the 17 T cell receptor beta chains listed below, sequenced in a study of blood T cells in healthy people across ages. Primed by a sample-barcoded 5' primer and a J-beta primer mix, a second PCR proceeded for about 6 to 11 cycles. TCRdb re-called the 5' RACE reads through MiXCR, storing one row per CDR3 protein. The data contain 1,500,000 or so distinct CDR3 sequences, approximately 43% of them singletons. Material: blood. The receptors here all came from a woman in her late teens or twenties in good health.

This clonotype was counted only a few times. The rearrangement joins TRBV9 to TRBJ2-1, with 7 bases identical to TRBD1. Trimming cost V 4 bases and J 8 bases; bases outside gene matches: 9. The CDR3 contains 14 residues. CDR1 is SGDLS and CDR2 is YYNGEE in the germline V gene. Here the CDR3 DNA reads TGTGCCAGCAGCCCCCTGACAGGGCTGGATGAGCAGTTCTTC. Protein product: CASSPLTGLDEQFF.

The rearrangement joins TRBV7-2 to TRBJ2-1, with D possibly TRBD2 on 6 matching bases. The germline V gene encodes CDR1 SGHTA and CDR2 FQGNSA. V was clipped by 2 bases and J by 6 bases, with 17 bases between them. This CDR3 comprises 16 residues. Written as DNA, the CDR3 is TGTGCCAGCAGCTTACCGGGGACGGGAGTACGCAATGAGCAGTTCTTC. This translates into CASSLPGTGVRNEQFF.

In its sample, this clonotype was seen a few times. The gene calls are TRBV5-1 and TRBJ2-5; 8 bases match TRBD1. The germline CDR1 and CDR2 sequences are SGHRS and YFSETQ. Unmatched junction bases numbered 5, after V lost 6 bases and J lost 1 base. CDR3 length: 14 residues. The DNA for the CDR3 is TGCGCCAGCAAAGGGACAGGCACCCAAGAGACCCAGTACTTC. It translates to CASKGTGTQETQYF.

The chain combines TRBV11-2 with TRBJ1-1; D possibly corresponds to TRBD1 (5 bases). This CDR3 has 13 residues. Trimming left V 4 bases short and J 6 bases short, with 12 bases between. CDR1 and CDR2 from the germline V gene are SGHAT and FQNNGV. CDR3 DNA: TGTGCCAGCAGCTGGGAGTCGGGGGCTGAAGCTTTCTTT. Translated, it gives CASSWESGAEAFF.

V and J are TRBV6-5 and TRBJ2-1; TRBD2 might be the D (7 bases). The germline V gene has CDR1 MNHEY and CDR2 SVGAGI. The CDR3 extends over 15 amino acids. The V gene lost 7 bases and the J gene lost 6 bases, with 19 bases spanning the gap. CDR3 sequence reads: CASTSLRGGANEQFF. CDR3 bases: TGTGCCAGCACCTCCTTGAGAGGGGGGGCCAATGAGCAGTTCTTC.

The table lists this clonotype with a few counts. The chain employs TRBV20-1 and TRBJ2-5, with a possible D match to TRBD2 (6 bases). The length of the CDR3 is 14 residues. The germline V gene has CDR1 DFQATT and CDR2 SNEGSKA (reference sequence). Deletions cut 6 bases from V and 11 bases from J, with 25 bases between. CDR3 loop: CSASFRTAIREQYF. Written as DNA, the CDR3 is TGCAGTGCCAGTTTTAGGACTGCGATCCGGGAGCAGTACTTC.

The chain links TRBV9 to TRBJ2-3; D is ambiguous. The CDR3 is made up of 18 amino acids. The ends were cut back, 0 bases at V and 2 bases at J, with 19 bases in the middle. From germline, CDR1 is SGDLS and CDR2 YYNGEE. CDR3 bases: TGTGCCAGCAGCGTAGAGTATGAGACGGGTAGAATCACAGATACGCAGTATTTT. This codes for CASSVEYETGRITDTQYF.

This clonotype occurred many times. The CDR3 is CASSQDEGQGYNEQYF. DNA of the CDR3: TGCGCCAGCAGCCAAGATGAGGGACAGGGTTACAATGAGCAGTACTTC. V gene TRBV4-3 combines with J gene TRBJ2-5; 9 nucleotides line up with TRBD1. Losses at the gene ends were 0 bases for V and 11 bases for J; bases not matched to a gene: 13. Germline values: CDR1 LGHNA, CDR2 YSLEER. The CDR3 totals 16 residues.

This clonotype showed up many times. The chain couples TRBV6-6 to TRBJ1-5; D call uncertain. There are 14 residues in the CDR3. Trimming removed 6 bases from V and 2 bases from J, with 11 bases in between. The germline V gene encodes CDR1 MNHNY and CDR2 SVGAGI (reference sequence). This chain's CDR3 is CASSDNGGNQPQHF. CDR3 DNA: TGTGCCAGCAGCGACAATGGGGGCAATCAGCCCCAGCATTTT.

This clonotype has only a few counts. The rearrangement joins TRBV29-1 to TRBJ1-5; the D is unclear. Germline CDR1 reads SQVTM; CDR2 reads ANQGSEA. V was cut by 5 bases and J by 5 bases, with 10 bases left in between. The CDR3 sequence is 12 residues long. For the CDR3, the DNA is TGCAGCGTTAAGGAGGGTGATCAGCCCCAGCATTTT. Translated, it gives CSVKEGDQPQHF.

A few counts support this clonotype. This chain links TRBV12-3 or TRBV12-4 with TRBJ1-1; 9 bases map to TRBD1. The V gene end was trimmed by 4 bases and the J gene end by 6 bases; junction bases not matched to a gene: 6. This CDR3 region has 14 residues. CDR3 protein: CASSSGTGTAEAFF. CDR3 DNA: TGTGCCAGCAGTTCAGGGACAGGGACCGCTGAAGCTTTCTTT.

This clonotype was counted a few times. The chain employs TRBV6-1 and TRBJ2-1; D possibly corresponds to TRBD1 (6 bases). Trimming removed 6 bases from V and 3 bases from J, with 18 bases in between. Germline V gives CDR1 MNHNS, CDR2 SASEGT. The CDR3 runs to 16 residues. The CDR3 nucleotides are TGTGCCAGCAGGGTTACCTTAGCAGGGGTCTACAATGAGCAGTTCTTC. Translated, it gives CASRVTLAGVYNEQFF.

The chain employs TRBV6-5 and TRBJ1-2; weak D call: TRBD1 (5 bases). The CDR3 spans 13 residues. V dropped 2 bases and J dropped 6 bases, with 10 bases sitting between them. Per germline, CDR1 MNHEY and CDR2 SVGAGI. DNA of the CDR3: TGTGCCAGCAGTTACGGCGAGGGGAATGGCTACACCTTC. Residues: CASSYGEGNGYTF.

A word on this clonotype: The junction departs from the called germline gene at one end, perhaps through a read error. V is TRBV29-1 and J is TRBJ1-2, with 10 positions matching TRBD1. From germline, CDR1 is SQVTM and CDR2 ANQGSEA. This CDR3 is 17 amino acids long. CDR3 amino acids: CSVELFFGTGEPDGYTF. For the CDR3, the DNA is TGCAGCGTTGAATTGTTTTTCGGGACAGGGGAACCGGATGGCTACACTTTC. Full variable domain (rest looked up from reference TRBV29-1 and TRBJ1-2): SAVISQKPSRDICQRGTSLTIQCQVDSQVTMMFWYRQQPGQSLTLIATANQGSEATYESGFVIDKFPISRPNLTFSTLTVSNMSPEDSSIYLCSVELFFGTGEPDGYTFGSGTRLTVV.

The chain employs TRBV7-9 and TRBJ2-2; 7 bases agree with TRBD2. Germline CDR1 SEHNR, CDR2 FQNEAQ (reference sequence). The CDR3 length is 19 residues. V dropped 3 bases and J dropped 2; count of bases not matched to a gene: 15. The CDR3 spells CASSFTVVGGGDNTGELFF. The CDR3 DNA reads TGTGCCAGCAGCTTCACAGTGGTCGGCGGGGGAGATAACACCGGGGAGCTGTTTTTT.

This clonotype was seen only once. V usage is TRBV7-9 and J usage is TRBJ2-5, with 8 bases fitting TRBD2. Germline trimming cut 5 bases from V and 7 bases from J; bases unmatched to any gene: 15. The length of the CDR3 is 16 residues. Germline CDR1 SEHNR, CDR2 FQNEAQ (reference sequence). The CDR3, as DNA: TGTGCCAGCAGCCCTCCGGGGCGGGAGGCCGGAGGGACCCAGTACTTC. This sequence encodes CASSPPGREAGGTQYF.

This chain joins TRBV20-1 and TRBJ2-1; D assignment may be TRBD1 or TRBD2 (5 bases each). V lost 3 bases to trimming and J lost 13 bases, with 16 bases between them. CDR1 is DFQATT and CDR2 is SNEGSKA in the germline V gene (reference sequence). This CDR3 has 12 residues. This chain's CDR3 is CSASAPGRLQFF. CDR3 nucleotide sequence: TGCAGTGCTAGCGCCCCGGGGCGGCTACAGTTCTTC.